One and the same sample provided the 18 T cell receptor beta chains below, sequenced in a study of T cells in Graves' hyperthyroidism and ophthalmopathy. The investigators amplified TCR beta CDR3 regions from RNA transcripts. The study used the HTBI primer set for a first-round RT-PCR of the TCR CDR3. A single record per CDR3 protein comes from TCRdb applying MiXCR to the multiplex PCR reads. The sample holds a few hundred thousand distinct CDR3 sequences, around 20% seen once. Sequenced material: blood. These receptors all come from a woman in her forties or fifties with Graves' hyperthyroidism.

The genes are TRBV7-8 and TRBJ2-5, with D perhaps TRBD2 (5 bases). Germline CDR1 and CDR2: SGHVS and FQNEAQ. V dropped 4 bases and J dropped 0 bases, with 21 bases sitting between them. This CDR3 comprises 18 residues. This CDR3 reads CASSWSDLRATYQETQYF. Written as DNA, the CDR3 is TGTGCCAGCAGCTGGTCAGATTTGCGGGCAACGTACCAAGAGACCCAGTACTTC.

There are a few counts of this clonotype. This chain connects TRBV7-2 to TRBJ2-1, with D uncertain. The CDR3 has 13 residues. V was clipped by 2 bases and J by 4 bases, with 6 bases between them. The germline V gene has CDR1 SGHTA and CDR2 FQGNSA. CDR3 sequence reads: CASSLYSYNEQFF. For the CDR3, the DNA is TGTGCCAGCAGCTTATACAGTTACAATGAGCAGTTCTTC. Variable domain in full (rest from reference TRBV7-2 and TRBJ2-1): GAGVSQSPSNKVTEKGKDVELRCDPISGHTALYWYRQSLGQGLEFLIYFQGNSAPDKSGLPSDRFSAERTGGSVSTLTIQRTQQEDSAVYLCASSLYSYNEQFFGPGTRLTVL.

This sequence joins TRBV5-1 and TRBJ1-6, with 9 bases matching TRBD1. The CDR3 sequence is 17 residues long. CDR1 and CDR2 from the germline V gene are SGHRS and YFSETQ. Losses at the gene ends were 5 bases for V and 1 base for J; bases not matched to a gene: 7. The CDR3 DNA is TGCGCCAGCAGAACCGACAGGGGGACGTCCTATAATTCACCCCTCCACTTT. It yields the protein CASRTDRGTSYNSPLHF.

This clonotype has a count of ten or more. The chain combines TRBV12-3 or TRBV12-4 with TRBJ2-1; TRBD1 might be the D (6 bases). The CDR3 length is 13 residues. The V and J ends lost 5 bases and 9 bases respectively, with 14 bases between them. CDR3 sequence reads: CASSPQGTTEQFF. CDR3 sequence (DNA): TGTGCCAGCAGTCCCCAGGGGACAACTGAGCAGTTCTTC.

In its sample, this clonotype was seen many times. The chain is built from TRBV11-1 and TRBJ2-3; possible D gene TRBD2, 6 bases. Germline CDR1 SGHAT, CDR2 FQDESV (reference sequence). Trimming took 7 bases from V and 6 from J, leaving 11 bases between them. The CDR3 extends over 12 amino acids. As DNA, the CDR3 is TGTGCCAGCAACGGACGGGAGGATACGCAGTATTTT. It codes for CASNGREDTQYF.

The V call is TRBV29-1, the J call TRBJ2-1, with 15 bases that match TRBD2. The ends lost 6 bases at V and 5 bases at J; junction bases unmatched: 2. Germline CDR1 and CDR2: SQVTM and ANQGSEA. The CDR3 loop spans 14 amino acids. CDR3 loop: CSVGLAGGDNEQFF. The CDR3 DNA reads TGCAGCGTCGGACTAGCGGGGGGGGACAATGAGCAGTTCTTC.

This clonotype was observed at least ten times. J is TRBJ2-3 and V is TRBV12-3 or TRBV12-4; 9 positions agree with TRBD2. Trimming removed 8 bases from V and 1 base from J; junction bases left unmatched: 7. This CDR3 comprises 15 residues. The CDR3 nucleotides are TGTGCCAGCCGCTCAATAGCGGGGGGCACAGATACGCAGTATTTT. Translated, it gives CASRSIAGGTDTQYF.

On this clonotype itself: A clone one base away is much larger, so this may be a read error. This chain uses TRBV10-3 with TRBJ2-3, with D maybe TRBD2 (6 bases). This CDR3 region has 13 residues. The V gene lost 10 bases and the J gene lost 5 bases, with 16 bases spanning the gap. Germline lookup yields CDR1 ENHRY and CDR2 SYGVKD. CDR3 DNA sequence: TGTGCCACGGCTTCGGGAGTTATAGATACGCAGTATTTT. It encodes CATASGVIDTQYF.

This clonotype has a count of ten or more. V and J are TRBV20-1 and TRBJ1-2, with TRBD1 as a possible D gene (6 bases). Germline V lookup: CDR1 DFQATT, CDR2 SNEGSKA (reference sequence). V dropped 0 bases and J dropped 8 bases, with 16 bases sitting between them. The CDR3 covers 14 residues. The CDR3 DNA follows: TGCAGTGCTAGAGACGCCGGGACATGGATGGGCTACACCTTC. Its protein is CSARDAGTWMGYTF.

The gene calls are TRBV19 and TRBJ1-4; D gene ambiguous. Germline V CDR1 and CDR2: LNHDA, SQIVND (reference sequence). This CDR3 is built from 14 residues. V was pared by 6 bases and J by 4 bases, with 12 bases between. The CDR3 bases are TGTGCCAGTAGCCCGCGGAGATTTAATGAAAAACTGTTTTTT. Amino acids: CASSPRRFNEKLFF.

At least ten counts were recorded for this clonotype. This rearrangement joins TRBV15 to TRBJ2-3, with D maybe TRBD2 (7 bases). Germline V gene sequence: CDR1 LNHNV, CDR2 YYDKDF (reference sequence). V gave up 5 bases and J gave up 4 bases, with 16 bases separating them. The CDR3 extends over 15 amino acids. CDR3 region: CATSLRGGGPDTQYF. DNA of the CDR3: TGTGCCACCAGCCTCCGGGGAGGGGGACCAGATACGCAGTATTTT.

This clonotype has only a few counts. The genes are TRBV29-1 and TRBJ1-2, with D possibly being TRBD1 (6 bases). The V gene lost 1 base and the J gene lost 8 bases, with 14 bases spanning the gap. CDR1 and CDR2 from the germline V gene are SQVTM and ANQGSEA. CDR3 size: 13 residues. CDR3 DNA: TGCAGCGTTGAAGTCCCAGGGGCGGGCGGCTACACCTTC. It is translated as CSVEVPGAGGYTF. Full variable domain (remainder filled in from reference TRBV29-1 and TRBJ1-2): SAVISQKPSRDICQRGTSLTIQCQVDSQVTMMFWYRQQPGQSLTLIATANQGSEATYESGFVIDKFPISRPNLTFSTLTVSNMSPEDSSIYLCSVEVPGAGGYTFGSGTRLTVV.

In regard to this clonotype: Sequence at one end of the junction differs from germline and may be a read error. V and J are TRBV28 and TRBJ1-6, with D uncertain. Looked up from germline, CDR1 is MDHEN and CDR2 is SYDVKM. The CDR3 spans 15 residues. The CDR3: CASSPQQFYNSPPHF. CDR3 DNA sequence: TGTGCCAGCAGCCCTCAGCAGTTCTATAATTCACCCCCCCACTTT.

The table lists this clonotype with a count of one. The rearrangement uses TRBV5-1 and TRBJ2-1; the D is unclear. CDR1 and CDR2 from the germline V gene are SGHRS and YFSETQ. This CDR3 is built from 13 residues. Deletions cut 0 bases from V and 8 bases from J, with 9 bases between. This CDR3 is CASSLVAGYEQFF. In nucleotides, the CDR3 is TGCGCCAGCAGCTTGGTAGCAGGCTATGAGCAGTTCTTC.

The chain joins TRBV2 to TRBJ1-5; 7 nucleotides align to TRBD1. This CDR3 contains 13 residues. V lost 5 bases to trimming and J lost 7 bases; unmatched junction nucleotides: 5. CDR1 and CDR2 from the germline V gene are SNHLY and FYNNEI. CDR3 in amino acids: CASSRTGRQPQHF. In DNA, the CDR3 is TGTGCCAGCAGTCGGACAGGACGACAGCCCCAGCATTTT.

This clonotype was counted many times. The V gene is TRBV18, the J gene TRBJ2-7; D is ambiguous. The germline V gene encodes CDR1 KGHSH and CDR2 LQKENI. CDR3 length equals 13 residues. Trimming removed 5 bases at V and 3 bases at J, with 11 bases between. This chain's CDR3 is CASSRNWGYEQYF. The CDR3 nucleotides read TGTGCCAGCTCAAGAAACTGGGGCTACGAGCAGTACTTC.

Turning to this clonotype: A much larger clone differs by one base, so this may be a read error. V and J are TRBV24-1 and TRBJ2-1; possibly TRBD1 for D (7 bases). The CDR3 spans 14 residues. Germline loops: CDR1 KGHDR, CDR2 SFDVKD. Trimming stripped 9 bases from V and 10 bases from J, with 21 bases between. CDR3 in DNA: TGTGCCACCCATAGCAGGGGGGCCCTTTCCGAGCAGTTCTTC. It yields the protein CATHSRGALSEQFF.

The table lists this clonotype with a few counts. The chain is built from TRBV3-1 and TRBJ1-3; a weak D match, TRBD1 (5 bases). Germline loops: CDR1 LGHDT, CDR2 YNNKEL (reference sequence). The CDR3 is 14 amino acids. V lost 3 bases to trimming and J lost 1 base, with 7 bases between them. The CDR3 sequence: CASSQQGSGNTIYF. The CDR3 DNA reads TGTGCCAGCAGCCAGCAGGGATCTGGAAACACCATATATTTT.